Given below is one T cell receptor (beta chain) in context. The antigen is not known. The sample originates from a study of CD8 T cells in ankylosing spondylitis. The study's findings and limits: Ankylosing spondylitis blood appeared to be characterized by a TCR beta motif of about eight highly homologous variants. In ankylosing spondylitis patients, matched synovial fluid reportedly showed significant enrichment of disease-linked clones.

TCRdb called the 5' RACE reads again in MiXCR, with one record for every CDR3 protein. Here the sample spans around 770,000 distinct CDR3 sequences, around 20% being singletons. The CDR3 extends over 15 amino acids. Per germline, CDR1 ENHRY and CDR2 SYGVKD. V lost 7 bases to trimming and J lost 0 bases, with 16 bases between them. This chain links TRBV10-3 with TRBJ2-7; maybe TRBD2 (6 bases). The receptor's source is a male donor with ankylosing spondylitis. The sequenced sample consisted of blood, either unsorted or a sorted T cell fraction (not recorded which). The CDR3 region has the DNA TGTGCCATCACCCCAACAGGAGGGAGCTCCTACGAGCAGTACTTC. This translates into CAITPTGGSSYEQYF.